This T cell receptor beta chain comes out of a study of glioma-infiltrating T cells. Trimming took off 8 bases at V and 2 bases at J, with 7 bases between the two ends. This CDR3 is built from 11 residues. Amplification of TCR alpha and beta CDR3 regions from RNA used iRepertoire nested multiplex PCR. One-step reverse transcription and amplification started from about 100-400 ng of tissue mRNA or PBMC total RNA. TCRdb used MiXCR to reprocess the multiplex PCR reads, holding one entry per CDR3 protein. This sample has about 180,000 distinct CDR3 sequences; around 40% occur once, and the top ten carry 5.2%.

The chain couples TRBV12-3 or TRBV12-4 to TRBJ2-7; D is unresolved. Sequencing input: glioma tissue, nonneoplastic brain tissue, or PBMCs (not recorded which). This clonotype was sampled from a human donor with low-grade glioma or glioblastoma, undergoing nonglioma brain surgery, or in good health (not recorded which). CDR3 DNA: TGTGCCAGCGCCTTGACCTACGAGCAGTACTTC. The encoded protein is CASALTYEQYF.